This TCR beta chain appears in the sequencing data of a study of CD8 T cells in ankylosing spondylitis. Study-level points and caveats: From matched ankylosing spondylitis synovial fluid, disease-linked clones were reportedly recovered at significantly enriched levels. Disease-linked clones displayed a CD8+ phenotype and appeared relatively rarely in peripheral blood. Blood from ankylosing spondylitis patients appeared to carry a characteristic roughly 8-variant TCR beta motif. Reactive arthritis synovial fluid and blood previously showed some of these motif variants.

As concerns this clonotype: Its antigen remains unidentified.

A quantitative 5'-RACE method, one with molecular barcodes, was used to make TCR beta libraries. TCRdb called the 5' RACE reads again in MiXCR, with one record for every CDR3 protein. The data contain about 800,000 distinct CDR3 sequences, 12% of them seen just once; the ten biggest clones take up approximately 0.51%. Sequencing was performed on blood, either unsorted or a sorted T cell fraction (not recorded which). The origin of this receptor is a male donor with ankylosing spondylitis.

Here the CDR3 DNA reads TGTGCCAGCAGATTAACCGGGACTAGCGCCGGGGAGCTGTTTTTT. It codes for CASRLTGTSAGELFF. V is TRBV25-1 and J is TRBJ2-2; 10 positions match TRBD2. V was pared by 6 bases and J by 6 bases, with 7 bases of the junction left unmatched. This CDR3 region has 15 residues. Germline V gene lookup returns CDR1 MGHDK and CDR2 SYGVNS.